Listed below are T cell receptor beta chains from one sample, sequenced in a study of Ad26.COV2.S vaccination and SARS-CoV-2 variants. Profiled with immunoSEQ multiplex PCR; TCRdb holds only in-frame clones, not every one. Of approximately 420,000 clones listed, about 88% are singletons. Sequencing was performed on peripheral blood, taken in a trial of Ad26.COV2.S vaccine versus placebo. Receptors originate from a person aged 18 to 65 who received the Ad26.COV2.S COVID-19 vaccine or a placebo. CDR3s include the opening cysteine and the closing phenylalanine or tryptophan. The D gene is left open where the match is weak.

v_gene	d_gene	j_gene	CDR3nt	CDR3aa
TRBV4-1	NA	TRBJ1-6	TGCGCCAGCAGCCAAGAACCTCAGAATTCACCCCTCCACTTT	CASSQEPQNSPLHF
TRBV12-3/TRBV12-4	NA	TRBJ2-2	TGTGCCAGCAGACTAATAAACACCGGGGAGCTGTTTTTT	CASRLINTGELFF
TRBV19	TRBD1	TRBJ1-2	TGTGCCAGTAGCCTAGGACAGGACTATGGCTACACCTTC	CASSLGQDYGYTF
TRBV10-1	NA	TRBJ2-5	TGCGCCAGCAGTAAGGACGGAGAGGCGGAGACCCAGTACTTC	CASSKDGEAETQYF
TRBV20-1	NA	TRBJ2-2	TGCAGTGCTAGTTCTGGGTACACCGGGGAGCTGTTTTTT	CSASSGYTGELFF
TRBV25-1	TRBD1	TRBJ2-1	TGTGCCAGCGGACAGGGGGCTTTCTCGGATGAGCAGTTCTTC	CASGQGAFSDEQFF
TRBV30	NA	TRBJ1-1	TGTGCCTGTTACACTGAAGCTTTCTTT	CACYTEAFF
TRBV2	NA	TRBJ1-2	TGTGCCAGCAGTGCCCTACCGGCAGGGCAGAACGGCTACACCTTC	CASSALPAGQNGYTF
TRBV24-1	NA	TRBJ2-1	TGTGCCACCAGTGATTCCGGGACGGACAATGAGCAGTTCTTC	CATSDSGTDNEQFF
TRBV6-5	TRBD1	TRBJ2-7	TGTGCCAGCAGTTACGGGCAGGGGGCTTCGCTACACGAGCAGTACTTC	CASSYGQGASLHEQYF
TRBV18	NA	TRBJ2-2	TGTGCCAGCTCACCGGACAGTAACACCGGGGAGCTGTTTTTT	CASSPDSNTGELFF
TRBV2	TRBD2	TRBJ2-3	TGTGCCAGCCATAGCGGGGGGTCAGATACGCAGTATTTT	CASHSGGSDTQYF